Listed here is a single T cell receptor (beta chain). The antigen is undetermined. The record originates from a study of lymphopenia after photon versus proton radiotherapy. The repertoire was sequenced with immunoSEQ multiplex PCR; TCRdb's copy has only in-frame clones and lacks some. The sample holds roughly 30,000 clones; about four fifths are singletons and the top ten take less than 35%. Overall study findings and caveats: Under photons, naive T cells and diversity fell while effector/memory populations rose.

This sequence originates from a man aged 45-65 years with gastric cancer. The source material was peripheral blood, sampled from a patient treated with photon-based radiotherapy.

The CDR3 loop reads CAWSVSLNTGELFF. CDR3 coding DNA: TGTGCCTGGAGTGTAAGTCTGAACACCGGGGAGCTGTTTTTT. The chain has TRBV30 and TRBJ2-2; the D is unclear. CDR3 length equals 14 residues. V dropped 0 bases and J dropped 1 base, with 6 bases sitting between them. Germline CDR1 and CDR2: GTSNPN and SVGIG (reference sequence).